This note documents a single T cell receptor (beta chain) sequence. Its antigen is currently not known. There are no base qualities to consult, and no much larger clone falls within one base. These data come from a study of T cell responses to AZD1222 COVID-19 vaccine (dated by TCRdb to about 2021). In terms of the full investigation: TCR sequencing covered more than 230 trial participants: some 210 given two doses of AZD1222 and some 25 given two doses of MenACWY control vaccine. Trial participants were enrolled into age subgroups of 18-55, 56-69 and 70-plus years, which contained approximately 150, 30 and 60 TCR-sequenced participants, respectively.

The time point tag for this specimen amounts to: about 28 days (+/-7) after the second vaccine dose. Because spike-specific TCR depth and breadth did not differ between the two schedules, AZD1222 recipients who got a second dose at roughly 4 weeks were pooled with those who got a second dose at roughly 12 weeks. Samples from vaccinated people were obtained from the UK trials COV001 and COV002, which included a single-blind randomized controlled phase 2/3 trial of AZD1222 (ChAdOx1 nCoV-19) in healthy adults. Trial participant PBMC samples were collected at day 0 and day 28 after the second dose for TCRbeta chain sequencing. Broad study findings and their caveats: The vaccine-associated CD4 TCRs covered the entire spike protein, and the dominant responses fell in regions 160-218 and 743-854. Epitopes outside the regions mutated in the B.1.351 and B.1.1.7 variants were reportedly recognized by nearly half of the unique spike-specific TCRs. Conclusions about previously exposed vaccinees are limited because only 5 or 6 AZD1222 recipients were SARS-CoV-2 seropositive at baseline. Most participants were white British and females outnumbered males, and the authors suggested that clonal diversity may have been underestimated. Spike-specific TCR breadth and depth rose significantly after two AZD1222 doses compared with day 0 and with MenACWY recipients. In the small 56-69-year group, the increase in depth fell short of significance, most likely because of low power. No day 14 peak-response samples were available, so repertoires were characterized only after the peak T cell response.

As encoded in the germline V gene (reference sequence), CDR1 is PRHDT while CDR2 is FYEKMQ. The CDR3 runs 13 residues from the cysteine to the phenylalanine. The DNA shown is the 39-base CDR3, in frame from base 1. V is pared back by 6 bases and J by 3 bases, with 11 bases lying between the germline termini. The CDR3 regions of human TCRbeta chains were subjected to immunosequencing. In the original analysis: TCRs in the repertoires were matched against a reference library of SARS-CoV-2-specific TCRs that had been generated with the MIRA antigen-specificity platform. Breadth was defined as the fraction of unique TCRs that were SARS-CoV-2-associated, and depth was defined as the fraction of total T cells that were SARS-CoV-2-associated. Each spike-specific TCR was assigned to its reactive spike region and to a CD4 or CD8 class using the MIRA data. Log10-transformed breadth and depth values were compared by one-way ANOVA with Sidak's multiple comparisons tests. Imported from immuneACCESS, the table was reduced by TCRdb to in-frame sequences with V and J called. These copies leave out some clones; in studies compared against another copy, an unresolved V gene accounts for under half, and the cause of the remainder is not known. Clonal size and the V and J genes are those of that table, whereas D and trimming came from the DNA. A total of tens of thousands of clones appear in this sample, about four fifths of them only once. The ten largest clones represent over 20% of the sample.

The sample consisted of peripheral blood, taken 28 days after the second AZD1222 dose. This clonotype was obtained from an adult who received the AZD1222 COVID-19 vaccine. This chain is built from TRBV13 and TRBJ1-2; perhaps TRBD1 is the D gene, with 5 bases matching. The CDR3 loop reads CASSSGAYYGYTF. The DNA sequence follows: TGTGCCAGCAGTTCCGGGGCTTACTATGGCTACACCTTC.